This is a list of T cell receptor beta chains from one sample in a study of blood T cell repertoires in COVID-19. Clones were sequenced by immunoSEQ multiplex PCR, and TCRdb holds only the in-frame ones, with some missing. The table shows hundreds of thousands of clones, with approximately 87% occurring only once. The sequenced sample consisted of peripheral blood. The receptors here all came from a woman in her forties who had recovered from COVID-19. Both conserved end residues are part of each CDR3. The D gene is left open where the match is weak. Not all rows give a size; the values are once, few, many and, for expanded clones, a class.

clone_size,j_call,d_call,v_call,cdr3_nt,cdr3_aa
NA,TRBJ2-5,NA,TRBV11-2,TGTGCCAGCAGCTTCCTAACAGGGGGGGAAGAGACCCAGTACTTC,CASSFLTGGEETQYF
NA,TRBJ2-5,TRBD2,TRBV30,TGTGCCTGGAGTGGGGGACTAGGAGGGTACTTC,CAWSGGLGGYF
once,TRBJ2-7,TRBD1,TRBV5-1,TGCGCCAGCAGCAACCGACAGGGGTACGAGCAGTACTTC,CASSNRQGYEQYF
NA,TRBJ1-2,TRBD1,TRBV2,TGTGCCAGCAGGGGACAGGGGGTCAACTATGGCTACACCTTC,CASRGQGVNYGYTF
NA,TRBJ1-1,NA,TRBV19,TGTGCCAGTACTGCCAGCCACGGGAGCACTGAAGCTTTCTTT,CASTASHGSTEAFF
NA,TRBJ2-3,NA,TRBV5-1,TGCGCCAGCAGCCGAAAGCCAGGTTTTACAGATACGCAGTATTTT,CASSRKPGFTDTQYF
NA,TRBJ1-1,TRBD1,TRBV27,TGTGCCAGCAGTTCTCATCCAGGGGGCAGCGGCACTGAAGCTTTCTTT,CASSSHPGGSGTEAFF
once,TRBJ2-1,TRBD2,TRBV7-8,TGTGCCAGCCGCCTTCGGGGACTAGCGGGGGAGGAGCAGTTCTTC,CASRLRGLAGEEQFF
NA,TRBJ1-1,NA,TRBV2,TGTGCCAGCAGTGGGGGCTTGTACACTGAAGCTTTCTTT,CASSGGLYTEAFF
NA,TRBJ2-2,TRBD1,TRBV5-1,TGCGCCAGCAGAAGGACAGGGAACAGGGAGCTGTTTTTT,CASRRTGNRELFF
once,TRBJ2-1,TRBD2,TRBV7-9,TGTGCCAGCAGCTTGAGGACTAGCGGGGATGAGCAGTTCTTC,CASSLRTSGDEQFF
NA,TRBJ1-2,TRBD1,TRBV29-1,TGCAGCGCCAAATGGACAGGGGGGAATCTAAACTATGGCTACACCTTC,CSAKWTGGNLNYGYTF
NA,TRBJ2-5,NA,TRBV6-2/TRBV6-3,TGTGCCAGCAGTCAAGTCCCCCGGTACCAAGAGACCCAGTACTTC,CASSQVPRYQETQYF
NA,TRBJ1-3,NA,TRBV6-5,TGTGCCAGCAGTTGGGGGCCTGGAAACACCATATATTTT,CASSWGPGNTIYF
NA,TRBJ1-2,NA,TRBV18,TGTGCCAGCTCACACGGTCCCGGGGGGTTAGGCTACACCTTC,CASSHGPGGLGYTF
NA,TRBJ2-5,NA,TRBV2,TGTGCCAGCTCGTGGGGACTAGGGGGCGAGACCCAGTACTTC,CASSWGLGGETQYF
NA,TRBJ2-6,TRBD2,TRBV7-3,TGTGCCAGCAGCCGCGGACTAGCGGGTGGCGTTCTGACTTTC,CASSRGLAGGVLTF
NA,TRBJ2-2,NA,TRBV13,TGTGCCAGCAGCTTAGGTCACAGAAACACCGGGGAGCTGTTTTTT,CASSLGHRNTGELFF
NA,TRBJ2-3,NA,TRBV6-1,TGTGCCAGCAGTGAAGGCAGGGTCGATACGCAGTATTTT,CASSEGRVDTQYF
NA,TRBJ1-1,NA,TRBV19,TGTGCCAGTAGTAATAACAGATTGAACACTGAAGCTTTCTTT,CASSNNRLNTEAFF
NA,TRBJ1-5,TRBD1,TRBV10-3,TGTGCCATCAGTGAGTCTGGACAGGGGACCGGTCAGCCCCAGCATTTT,CAISESGQGTGQPQHF
NA,TRBJ1-4,TRBD1,TRBV18,TGTGCCAGCACCCGGGACAGGGGGCATGAAAAACTGTTTTTT,CASTRDRGHEKLFF
NA,TRBJ2-1,TRBD2,TRBV9,TGTGCCAGCAGCACCACCGGGGGGGTTTATGAGCAGTTCTTC,CASSTTGGVYEQFF
NA,TRBJ1-3,TRBD1,TRBV10-3,TGTGCCATCAGCGAAGACAGGGACGGCAACACCATATATTTT,CAISEDRDGNTIYF
NA,TRBJ1-5,TRBD1,TRBV11-2,TGTGCCAGCAGCTCCGGGACAGGGGTTCAGCCCCAGCATTTT,CASSSGTGVQPQHF
once,TRBJ1-5,NA,TRBV30,TGTGCCTGGAGTGCGGGGAAGAATCAGCCCCAGCATTTT,CAWSAGKNQPQHF
NA,TRBJ1-5,NA,TRBV6-6,TGTGCCAGCAGTTACGGGGGGAACAATCAGCCCCAGCATTTT,CASSYGGNNQPQHF
NA,TRBJ2-7,TRBD1,TRBV11-2,TGTGCCAGCAGTCCAGTCCGGGACAGGGTGGACGAGCAGTACTTC,CASSPVRDRVDEQYF
NA,TRBJ2-5,TRBD2,TRBV7-7,TGTGCCAGCAGCTTAAATATTTTAGCGGGAGAGACCCAGTACTTC,CASSLNILAGETQYF
NA,TRBJ2-5,TRBD1,TRBV6-2/TRBV6-3,TGTGCCAGCAGTCGACAGGGGGCGCGGGAGACCCAGTACTTC,CASSRQGARETQYF
NA,TRBJ1-6,TRBD1,TRBV5-4,TGTGCCAGCAACGACCCCTCACAGGGGCACTCACCCCTCCACTTT,CASNDPSQGHSPLHF
once,TRBJ2-3,NA,TRBV12-3/TRBV12-4,TGTGCCAGCAGCCCGGACATCGATACGCAGTATTTT,CASSPDIDTQYF
NA,TRBJ1-1,TRBD1,TRBV25-1,TGTGCCAGCAGTGGGTTGAAGGCCCGGGACAGGGGTTTAGGCGGAGCTTTCTTT,CASSGLKARDRGLGGAFF
once,TRBJ2-1,TRBD2,TRBV7-2,TGTGCCAGCAGCCGGAAGCGGGGGGCTCAAAATGAGCAGTTCTTC,CASSRKRGAQNEQFF
NA,TRBJ2-1,NA,TRBV15,TGTGCCACCAGCAGCACTTCGACCTACAATGAGCAGTTCTTC,CATSSTSTYNEQFF
NA,TRBJ1-2,NA,TRBV27,TGTGCCAGCAGTTTATACGGCTATGGCTACACCTTC,CASSLYGYGYTF
few,TRBJ1-6,NA,TRBV19,TGTGCCAGTACGAGGGGGAATTCACCCCTCCACTTT,CASTRGNSPLHF
NA,TRBJ1-1,NA,TRBV9,TGTGCCAGCAGCGTAGGGTCAGGATGGAGGACTGAAGCTTTCTTT,CASSVGSGWRTEAFF
NA,TRBJ1-1,NA,TRBV10-3,TGTGCCATCAGTGACACAGGGTCCCAGGCTTTCTTT,CAISDTGSQAFF
NA,TRBJ1-3,TRBD1,TRBV11-2,TGTGCCAGCATGGACAGGGGGGATGGAAACACCATATATTTT,CASMDRGDGNTIYF
NA,TRBJ1-5,NA,TRBV6-5,TGTGCCAGCAAACGGGGGACCTATAGCAATCAGCCCCAGCATTTT,CASKRGTYSNQPQHF
NA,TRBJ2-3,NA,TRBV7-9,TGTGCCAGCAAGTGGCGGGACACAGATACGCAGTATTTT,CASKWRDTDTQYF
NA,TRBJ1-1,NA,TRBV6-5,TGTGCCAGCATGAGGAGCACTGAAGCTTTCTTT,CASMRSTEAFF
NA,TRBJ2-3,TRBD2,TRBV28,TGTGCCAGCAGTTCCCGGAAGGGAGGGGACCCCACAGATACGCAGTATTTT,CASSSRKGGDPTDTQYF
NA,TRBJ2-1,NA,TRBV11-2,TGTGCCAGCAGCCTACAAGGGGTAGGGGCCTACAATGAGCAGTTCTTC,CASSLQGVGAYNEQFF
NA,TRBJ1-2,NA,TRBV6-5,TGTGCCAGCGGACGGACACATAACTATGGCTACACCTTC,CASGRTHNYGYTF
NA,TRBJ1-2,TRBD1,TRBV6-5,TGTGCCAGCAGCACAGGGGGCGGCTACACCTTC,CASSTGGGYTF
NA,TRBJ1-2,NA,TRBV6-5,TGTGCCAGCGGGGATCTTACAGGGTACTATGGCTACACCTTC,CASGDLTGYYGYTF
NA,TRBJ2-1,TRBD2,TRBV6-1,TGTGCCAGCAGTGCACATAGCGGGGGGGCCCGGTCCTACAATGAGCAGTTCTTC,CASSAHSGGARSYNEQFF
NA,TRBJ1-1,NA,TRBV30,TGTGCCGCGACCACGGGAGAGAGGGACCCTGCTGAAGCTTTCTTT,CAATTGERDPAEAFF
NA,TRBJ1-3,NA,TRBV7-9,TGTGCCAGCAGCTGGGGGCAGGGAGAACTCTTCTCTGGAAACACCATATATTTT,CASSWGQGELFSGNTIYF
NA,TRBJ2-2,TRBD1,TRBV5-1,TGCGCCAGCAGCTTCTGGACAGGGAACACCGGGGAGCTGTTTTTT,CASSFWTGNTGELFF
once,TRBJ1-5,TRBD1,TRBV4-1,TGCGCCAGCAGCCACGACAGGGGAAATCAGCCCCAGCATTTT,CASSHDRGNQPQHF
NA,TRBJ1-1,TRBD1,TRBV19,TGTGCCAGTAGGAAACAGGGGATGGGGACTGAAGCTTTCTTT,CASRKQGMGTEAFF
once,TRBJ1-6,NA,TRBV6-5,TGTGCCAGCAGTTGGAGCGGGCTCGTAAATTCACCCCTCCACTTT,CASSWSGLVNSPLHF